The T cell receptor (beta chain) described here comes from a study of blood T cell repertoires in COVID-19. The germline V gene encodes CDR1 SGHRS and CDR2 YFSETQ. The CDR3 is made up of 14 amino acids. Trimming pared 2 bases from V and 5 bases from J, leaving 13 bases between. Authors' data handling: Counts of nucleated cells, estimated from reference gene primer amplification, were obtained. Method: immunoSEQ multiplex PCR; TCRdb's copy keeps in-frame clones and lacks some. V, J and clone size were drawn from that table, and D and trimming were deduced from the DNA. The sample consists of about 430,000 clones, approximately 90% of them appearing once. Ages ranged from about 18 to 89 years, with residence in about 24 US areas. Allocation to cohorts depended on clinical history reported by the participants. This clone was seen just once.

Sequencing input: PBMCs or T cells enriched from blood (not recorded which). The chain has TRBV5-1 and TRBJ1-1; the D gene is possibly TRBD1 (5 bases). This sequence was found in a man aged 30 to 45 who had recovered from COVID-19. CDR3 in DNA: TGCGCCAGCAGCTTTAGGGGAAAGGGTACTGAAGCTTTCTTT. It yields the protein CASSFRGKGTEAFF.